The entry below describes one T cell receptor beta chain. Its antigen is not identified. CDR1 is MNHEY and CDR2 is SVGAGI in the germline V gene. The CDR3 is made up of 16 amino acids. V shed 3 bases, J shed 5 bases, and the junction held 8 bases outside the gene matches. This entry is derived from a study of beta chain features in type 1 diabetes. Study outcomes and limitations: Among patients with Type 1 diabetes, TCRB CDR3s were moderately but significantly shorter in every one of the four CD4+ subsets.

Expressed TCRB transcripts were sequenced after all isolated RNA was converted to cDNA. The repertoire was sequenced with immunoSEQ multiplex PCR; TCRdb's copy has only in-frame clones and lacks some. In the table there are 40,000 to 45,000 clones, roughly 70% of which are singletons. Source material: Tregs from blood. The J gene is TRBJ2-7, the V gene TRBV6-5; TRBD1 matches at 12 bases. The sequence was obtained from a woman under 30 with type 1 diabetes. The CDR3 protein is CASSYGGTGGINEQYF. The CDR3 region has the DNA TGTGCCAGCAGTTATGGGGGGACAGGGGGCATAAACGAGCAGTACTTC.